This TCR beta chain was obtained from a study of graft-versus-host responses after intestinal transplantation. Study summary: Each patient got anti-thymocyte globulin induction, then tacrolimus and steroids for around three years. Whole-study findings and limits: Peak circulating GvH clone levels were associated with early post-transplant HvG declines. The authors found GvH clones in recipient marrow, some appearing first in ileum or blood. The presence of high graft-versus-host to host-versus-graft clonal ratios in allografts characterized patients with graft-donor T cell macrochimerism.

Some clones are missing from TCRdb's copy, which holds only in-frame ones; the method was immunoSEQ multiplex PCR. Of roughly 70,000 clones in the sample, over 75% are singletons; the top ten hold about 0.4%. Losses at the gene ends were 5 bases for V and 4 bases for J; bases not matched to a gene: 1. Germline V gives CDR1 MNHNS, CDR2 SASEGT. CDR3 length: 12 amino acids. With respect to this clone: Its antigen is as yet unknown.

The V gene is TRBV6-1, the J gene TRBJ1-1, with 7 nucleotides matching TRBD1. The TCR comes from a human donor who was the organ donor for an intestinal transplant. This specimen consisted of unstimulated CD4+ T cells sorted from spleen or lymph node cells, obtained before transplant. The CDR3, as DNA: TGTGCCAGCAGTAAGGGGGCCACTGAAGCTTTCTTT. It specifies CASSKGATEAFF.